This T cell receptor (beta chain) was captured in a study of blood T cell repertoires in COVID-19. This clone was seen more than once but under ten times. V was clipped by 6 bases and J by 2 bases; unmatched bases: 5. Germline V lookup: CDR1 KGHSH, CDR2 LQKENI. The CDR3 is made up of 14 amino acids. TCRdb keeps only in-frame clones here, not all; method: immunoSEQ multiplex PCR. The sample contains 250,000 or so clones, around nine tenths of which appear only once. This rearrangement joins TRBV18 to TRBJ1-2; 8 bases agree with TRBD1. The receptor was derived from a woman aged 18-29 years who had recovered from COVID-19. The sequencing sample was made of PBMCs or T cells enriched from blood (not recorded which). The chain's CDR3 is CASSPRQGNYGYTF. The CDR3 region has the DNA TGTGCCAGCTCCCCAAGACAGGGGAACTATGGCTACACCTTC.